The clone carrying this T cell receptor (beta chain) was observed a handful of times. Its antigen is not identified. Germline V lookup: CDR1 WSHSY, CDR2 SAAADI. J lost 8 bases, V lost 4 bases, and 1 base had no gene match. This CDR3 comprises 11 residues. This specimen belongs to a study of response to subunit inactivated influenza vaccine. Regarding the study as a whole: A suggestion made by the authors is that each seasonal influenza vaccination recruits few new T cells.

In TCRdb, the RT-PCR reads were re-called with MiXCR into one record per CDR3 protein. This table has about 480,000 distinct CDR3 sequences, 13% appearing once. The sample consisted of PBMCs from blood, taken roughly 6 weeks after vaccination. The TCR comes from a man aged 45 to 65 who received an inactivated influenza vaccine. V usage is TRBV10-2 and J usage is TRBJ1-2; the match to TRBD1 covers 7 bases. CDR3 residues: CASSAGGGYTF. CDR3 sequence (DNA): TGCGCCAGCAGTGCAGGGGGAGGCTACACCTTC.